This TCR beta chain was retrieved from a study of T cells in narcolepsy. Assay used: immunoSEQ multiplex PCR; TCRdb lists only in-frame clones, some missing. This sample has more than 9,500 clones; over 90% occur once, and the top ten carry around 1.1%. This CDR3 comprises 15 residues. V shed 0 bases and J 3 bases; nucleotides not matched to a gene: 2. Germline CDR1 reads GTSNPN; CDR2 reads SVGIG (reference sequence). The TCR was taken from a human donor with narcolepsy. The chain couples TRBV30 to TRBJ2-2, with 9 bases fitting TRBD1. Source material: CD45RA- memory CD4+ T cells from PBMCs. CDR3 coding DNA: TGTGCCTGGAGTGTAGGGGACAGGGACACCGGGGAGCTGTTTTTT. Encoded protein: CAWSVGDRDTGELFF.